Shown below are 18 T cell receptor beta chains from a single sample sequenced in a study of a mutant IDH1 vaccine in newly diagnosed glioma. Produced via immunoSEQ multiplex PCR; TCRdb's table is partial and in-frame only. The table lists 60,000 to 75,000 clones, approximately 82% of them singletons. Indicated time point: baseline, week 1 (first vaccination visit). Stated treatment: pre-vaccination baseline after standard-of-care therapy. This specimen consisted of peripheral blood mononuclear cells (PBMCs), obtained from a glioma patient treated with radiotherapy, temozolomide or both. These TCRs come from a woman aged 18-30 years with glioma. Some clones in this sample may be carry-over from other donors' samples.

The chain combines TRBV5-6 with TRBJ2-7; maybe TRBD1 (6 bases). The CDR3 covers 16 residues. Germline-derived CDR1 and CDR2 are SGHDT and YYEEEE. The V gene lost 0 bases and the J gene lost 2 bases, with 15 bases spanning the gap. As DNA, the CDR3 is TGTGCCAGCAGCTTGGAAACAGGGTATTTGCCCTACGAGCAGTACTTC. Its translation: CASSLETGYLPYEQYF.

The chain has TRBV5-6 and TRBJ1-2; D gene uncertain. V lost 1 base and J lost 1, with 5 bases in between. Germline loops: CDR1 SGHDT, CDR2 YYEEEE. This CDR3 has 13 residues. In DNA form, the CDR3 reads TGTGCCAGCAGCTTGATGGATAACTATGGCTACACCTTC. Protein sequence: CASSLMDNYGYTF.

V is TRBV27 and J is TRBJ1-2, with TRBD1 identical over 7 bases. This CDR3 is 13 amino acids long. Looked up from germline, CDR1 is MNHEY and CDR2 is SMNVEV (reference sequence). J gave up 3 bases and V 5 bases, and 3 bases lay outside the gene matches. The CDR3 loop reads CASSHGQDYGYTF. The DNA of the CDR3 is TGTGCCAGCAGTCACGGACAGGACTATGGCTACACCTTC.

The genes are TRBV5-1 and TRBJ1-1, with D unresolved. CDR1 is SGHRS, CDR2 YFSETQ, per germline. The CDR3 loop spans 15 amino acids. Trimming removed 1 base at V and 5 bases at J, with 15 bases between. CDR3 nucleotides: TGCGCCAGCAGCTTGATTGGCGGGGTGGGGACTGAAGCTTTCTTT. Translation gives CASSLIGGVGTEAFF.

This chain links TRBV5-1 with TRBJ1-4; possible D gene TRBD1, 5 bases. Trimming took 4 bases from V and 3 from J, leaving 13 bases between them. The germline V gene has CDR1 SGHRS and CDR2 YFSETQ. This CDR3 is 15 amino acids long. CDR3 DNA sequence: TGCGCCAGCAGCCTGGGGACGGAGGCTAATGAAAAACTGTTTTTT. Amino acid sequence: CASSLGTEANEKLFF.

The chain is built from TRBV4-1 and TRBJ1-2, with no clear D. This CDR3 contains 11 residues. CDR1 MGHRA and CDR2 YSYEKL come from the germline V gene. The V gene lost 1 base and the J gene lost 7 bases, with 4 bases spanning the gap. As DNA, the CDR3 is TGCGCCAGCAGCCAAGGGGCTGGCTACACCTTC. Protein: CASSQGAGYTF.

The chain couples TRBV5-1 to TRBJ2-5; 9 bases agree with TRBD2. Per germline, CDR1 SGHRS and CDR2 YFSETQ. The CDR3 is 15 residues long. After removal of 4 bases from V and 1 base from J, the junction contained 5 bases not matched to a gene. CDR3 residues: CASSPSGDSQETQYF. In DNA form, the CDR3 reads TGCGCCAGCAGCCCTAGCGGGGACAGCCAAGAGACCCAGTACTTC.

J is TRBJ1-5 and V is TRBV27; 8 bases agree with TRBD1. The CDR3 length is 15 residues. The V and J ends lost 2 bases and 2 bases, in that order; junction bases with no gene match: 2. CDR1 is MNHEY, CDR2 SMNVEV, per germline (reference sequence). This chain's CDR3 is CASSLTGGGNQPQHF. The CDR3, as DNA: TGTGCCAGCAGTTTAACAGGGGGAGGCAATCAGCCCCAGCATTTT.

This chain links TRBV2 with TRBJ1-5; no firm D call. The germline V gene encodes CDR1 SNHLY and CDR2 FYNNEI. V was shortened by 2 bases and J by 4 bases, with 6 bases between the two germline ends. The CDR3 consists of 13 residues. Here the CDR3 reads CASSELGNQPQHF. In DNA form, the CDR3 reads TGTGCCAGCAGTGAACTGGGTAATCAGCCCCAGCATTTT.

This sequence joins TRBV11-3 and TRBJ2-3, with 10 bases lining up with TRBD2. The CDR3 is 16 residues long. V lost 1 base, J lost 3 bases, and 4 bases stayed unmatched. Looked up from germline, CDR1 is SGHNT and CDR2 is YENEEA. Here the CDR3 DNA reads TGTGCCAGCAGCTTAGGAGCGGGAGGGACAACAGATACGCAGTATTTT. Its protein is CASSLGAGGTTDTQYF.

The rearrangement uses TRBV29-1 and TRBJ2-5, with D hard to call. V lost 4 bases, J lost 5 bases, and 11 bases lay in between. This CDR3 spans 12 amino acids. Per germline, CDR1 SQVTM and CDR2 ANQGSEA. The CDR3 protein is CSVVGPRETQYF. CDR3 nucleotide sequence: TGCAGCGTTGTTGGCCCGCGGGAGACCCAGTACTTC.

CDR3 nucleotides: TGCGCCAGCAGCTCGACTCCAACAGGGGGCCGCAACACTGAAGCTTTCTTT. Protein: CASSSTPTGGRNTEAFF. The V gene is TRBV5-1, the J gene TRBJ1-1; 9 nucleotides line up with TRBD1. Trimming removed 3 bases from V and 2 bases from J; junction bases left unmatched: 11. This CDR3 comprises 17 residues. Germline V gives CDR1 SGHRS, CDR2 YFSETQ. The entire variable domain, with the rest obtained from reference TRBV5-1 and TRBJ1-1, is as follows: KAGVTQTPRYLIKTRGQQVTLSCSPISGHRSVSWYQQTPGQGLQFLFEYFSETQRNKGNFPGRFSGRQFSNSRSEMNVSTLELGDSALYLCASSSTPTGGRNTEAFFGQGTRLTVV.

The chain couples TRBV19 to TRBJ2-1; TRBD1 aligns across 7 bases. The CDR3 is 13 residues long. The germline V gene encodes CDR1 LNHDA and CDR2 SQIVND (reference sequence). V gave up 3 bases and J gave up 5 bases; unmatched junction bases: 1. The CDR3 reads CASSIQGDNEQFF. The DNA for the CDR3 is TGTGCCAGTAGTATTCAGGGGGACAATGAGCAGTTCTTC.

Here the CDR3 DNA reads TGTGCCAGCAGCCCGACAGCTATGAACACTGAAGCTTTCTTT. It yields the protein CASSPTAMNTEAFF. The V gene is TRBV5-6, the J gene TRBJ1-1, with D possibly being TRBD1 (5 bases). V was cut by 4 bases and J by 0 bases, with 10 bases left in between. The CDR3 totals 14 residues. Germline V gene sequence: CDR1 SGHDT, CDR2 YYEEEE.

The rearrangement uses TRBV30 and TRBJ2-5; 9 nucleotides agree with TRBD2. The V and J ends lost 8 bases and 1 base, in that order; junction bases with no gene match: 5. Germline V CDR1 and CDR2: GTSNPN, SVGIG (reference sequence). The CDR3 runs to 13 residues. CDR3 loop: CAHRLAAQETQYF. The CDR3 nucleotides read TGTGCCCACAGACTAGCGGCCCAAGAGACCCAGTACTTC.

This clone was seen just once. The rearrangement joins TRBV5-4 to TRBJ1-4; no firm D call. Trimming removed 2 bases at V and 8 bases at J, with 4 bases between. This CDR3 is built from 11 residues. Per the germline V gene, CDR1 is SGHNT and CDR2 is YYREEE (reference sequence). The CDR3 reads CASSFGEKLFF. The CDR3 coding sequence is TGTGCCAGCAGCTTTGGGGAAAAACTGTTTTTT.

The rearrangement uses TRBV5-5 and TRBJ2-7; the D is unclear. Germline loops: CDR1 SGHKS, CDR2 YYEKEE (reference sequence). Between the trimmed V and J ends, which lost 4 bases and 3 bases, there was a span of 5 bases. The CDR3 contains 11 residues. The CDR3 nucleotides read TGTGCCAGCAGCAGGGTCTACGAGCAGTACTTC. It yields the protein CASSRVYEQYF. The full variable domain, in which reference TRBV5-5 and TRBJ2-7 provide the parts outside the CDR3, is DAGVTQSPTHLIKTRGQQVTLRCSPISGHKSVSWYQQVLGQGPQFIFQYYEKEERGRGNFPDRFSARQFPNYSSELNVNALLLGDSALYLCASSRVYEQYFGPGTRLTVT.

V gene TRBV30 combines with J gene TRBJ1-1; a possible D gene is TRBD1 (5 bases). The V end was cut by 4 bases, the J end by 4 bases, with 13 bases between. This CDR3 is 13 amino acids long. Germline V CDR1 and CDR2: GTSNPN, SVGIG (reference sequence). The CDR3 DNA reads as TGTGCCTGGACCCTAGGGGTGGGCACTGAAGCTTTCTTT. It codes for CAWTLGVGTEAFF.